The present entry profiles one T cell receptor (beta chain) with its context. Antigen: not known. From its re-call of the 5' RACE reads, TCRdb lists each CDR3 protein once, without DNA. This repertoire includes 300,000 or so distinct CDR3 sequences. The data derive from a study of T cells expressing NK-cell markers. Study in general: The eight sequenced donors comprised seven who were HCMV-seropositive and one who was seronegative. Study-level results: Five to seven of the donors carried dominant NKG2C+ clonotypes that took up about 1.0-7.0% of their CD8+ T cells.

CDR1 is LNHDA, CDR2 SQIVND, per germline (reference sequence). The CDR3 has 14 amino acids. The source of this sequence is a woman between 18 and 70 years old in good health. The chain has TRBV19 and TRBJ1-2. The sequencing input was blood T cells: a sorted CD56 or NKG2C T cell subset, CD4+ or CD8+ T cells, or bulk PBMC T cells (not recorded which). CDR3 protein: CASTLASSPQGYTF.